This T cell receptor beta chain was obtained from a study of beta chain features in type 1 diabetes. Trimming took 5 bases from V and 4 from J, leaving 11 bases between them. Germline CDR1 MDHEN, CDR2 SYDVKM. The CDR3 spans 13 residues. This clone was observed a handful of times. The antigen is undetermined. Isolated RNA was reverse transcribed in full, so expressed TCRB transcripts were sequenced. Libraries were prepared by immunoSEQ multiplex PCR; TCRdb keeps only in-frame clonotypes and omits some of them. Counted here are hundreds of thousands of clones, 15% occurring once; the ten biggest clones make up around 0.015%. Study findings and constraints: In every one of the four CD4+ subsets, TCRB CDR3s were moderately but significantly shorter in Type 1 diabetes patients.

The rearrangement uses TRBV28 and TRBJ1-2; no firm D call. This TCR came from a man younger than 30 with type 1 diabetes. The sequenced material came from naive CD4+ T cells from blood. The CDR3 here is CASSAAVSYGYTF. CDR3 coding DNA: TGTGCCAGCAGTGCCGCCGTGAGCTATGGCTACACCTTC.